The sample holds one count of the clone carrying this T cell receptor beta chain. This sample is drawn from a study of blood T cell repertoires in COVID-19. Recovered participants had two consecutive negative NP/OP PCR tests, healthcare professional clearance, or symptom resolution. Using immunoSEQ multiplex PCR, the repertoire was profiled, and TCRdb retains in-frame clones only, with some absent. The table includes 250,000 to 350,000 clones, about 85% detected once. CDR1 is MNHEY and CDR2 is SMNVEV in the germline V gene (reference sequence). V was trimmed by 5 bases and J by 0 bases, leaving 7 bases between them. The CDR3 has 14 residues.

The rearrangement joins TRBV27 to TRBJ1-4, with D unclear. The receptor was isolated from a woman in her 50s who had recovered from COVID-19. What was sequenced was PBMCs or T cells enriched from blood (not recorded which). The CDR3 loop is CASSPTATNEKLFF. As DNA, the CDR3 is TGTGCCAGCAGTCCTACAGCAACTAATGAAAAACTGTTTTTT.